These T cell receptor beta chains were read from a single sample in a study of identical twins. From the 5' RACE reads, TCRdb called clonotypes with MiXCR, one entry per CDR3 protein. The sample carries a few hundred thousand distinct CDR3 sequences, 9.6% recorded once. These data also featured in a second study, about yellow fever vaccine responses in identical twins.

Sequenced: PBMCs. These receptors were collected from a woman aged 18-29 years in good health. Both conserved end residues are part of each CDR3. D genes are given only for firm matches. Expanded clones are given a class, and other clones once, few, many or no size at all.

J,D,size,V,DNA,CDR3
TRBJ1-5,TRBD1,few,TRBV11-2,TGTGCCAGCAGCCTTCAGGGGGCGGGGGGTCAGCCCCAGCATTTT,CASSLQGAGGQPQHF
TRBJ2-7,TRBD1,many,TRBV7-8,TGTGCCAGCAGCCTCCGGGACAGCTACTACGAGCAGTACTTC,CASSLRDSYYEQYF
TRBJ1-5,TRBD1,NA,TRBV5-6,TGTGCCAGCAGCTTTCTGACAGGGAATCAGCCCCAGCATTTT,CASSFLTGNQPQHF
TRBJ2-7,TRBD2,NA,TRBV7-6,TGTGCCAGCAGCTTCGGGCTAGCGGGGGGGGTTAGCTCCTACGAGCAGTACTTC,CASSFGLAGGVSSYEQYF
TRBJ2-3,NA,NA,TRBV5-6,TGTGCCAGCAGCCCCCTAAGCCCACTAATGTATACGCAGTATTTT,CASSPLSPLMYTQYF
TRBJ2-1,TRBD2,NA,TRBV4-1,TGCGCCAGCAGCCAAGATGTCCCCTCGGGACTAGCGGGGTCAAATGAGCAGTTCTTC,CASSQDVPSGLAGSNEQFF
TRBJ2-5,NA,many,TRBV12-3/TRBV12-4,TGTGCCAGCAGCCCCCCAGTAGGGGTTTCAGAGACCCAGTACTTC,CASSPPVGVSETQYF
TRBJ2-3,TRBD2,NA,TRBV6-4,TGTGCCAGCAGTGACGCTAGCGGGGGGCACACAGATACGCAGTATTTT,CASSDASGGHTDTQYF
TRBJ2-1,NA,few,TRBV14,TGTGCCAGCAGCACCCGGGGTTACAATGAGCAGTTCTTC,CASSTRGYNEQFF
TRBJ2-1,NA,few,TRBV3-1,TGTGCCAGCAGCCAAGACCTAGTGACCCCGTCGGTCTTC,CASSQDLVTPSVF
TRBJ2-3,NA,many,TRBV11-2,TGTGCCAGCAGCTCGGAATACGGAGATACGCAGTATTTT,CASSSEYGDTQYF
TRBJ2-3,NA,many,TRBV24-1,TGTGCCACCGGGGACAAGACTAGCACAGATACGCAGTATTTT,CATGDKTSTDTQYF
TRBJ2-3,NA,few,TRBV29-1,TGCAGCGTCAAGGGCTCCCACCCGTATTTT,CSVKGSHPYF
TRBJ2-1,NA,few,TRBV20-1,TGCAGTGCTCGACAGAATGAGCAGTTCTTC,CSARQNEQFF
TRBJ1-5,NA,few,TRBV6-2/TRBV6-3,TGTGCCAGCAGTCGCCCTATCCCCGTCCAGCCCCAGCATTTT,CASSRPIPVQPQHF
TRBJ1-2,NA,few,TRBV11-2,TGTGCCAGCAGCTCTCCTCGTCCCCGGGGCTACACCTTC,CASSSPRPRGYTF
TRBJ2-5,NA,NA,TRBV12-3/TRBV12-4,TGTGCCAGCACTTTGGGACGAGAGACCCAGTACTTC,CASTLGRETQYF
TRBJ1-2,NA,once,TRBV29-1,TGCAGCGTTGATACTAGGGATGGCTACACCTTC,CSVDTRDGYTF
TRBJ2-7,TRBD1,NA,TRBV12-3/TRBV12-4,TGTGCCAGCACTCCGGGACAGGGGACCTACGAGCAGTACTTC,CASTPGQGTYEQYF
TRBJ2-5,NA,many,TRBV18,TGTGCCAGCTTCGGGACACTGGGGGAAGAGACCCAGTACTTC,CASFGTLGEETQYF
TRBJ2-2,TRBD1,many,TRBV15,TGTGCCACCAGCAGAGCATATACCGGGACAGGGTACACCGGGGAGCTGTTTTTT,CATSRAYTGTGYTGELFF
TRBJ1-3,NA,many,TRBV4-2,TGTGCCAGCAGCCCGCCAGGGACGCCCGCTGGAAACACCATATATTTT,CASSPPGTPAGNTIYF
TRBJ2-3,NA,NA,TRBV6-4,TGTGCCAGCAGTGACGGGGATCCGGATACGCAGTATTTT,CASSDGDPDTQYF
TRBJ2-3,NA,NA,TRBV9,TGTGCCAGCAGCGCGGCAGCCCACGACACAGATACGCAGTATTTT,CASSAAAHDTDTQYF
TRBJ2-5,TRBD1,few,TRBV7-9,TGTGCCAGCAGCTTAAGACCACTGGGACAGGGTAAAGAGACCCAGTACTTC,CASSLRPLGQGKETQYF
TRBJ2-1,TRBD1,many,TRBV20-1,TGCAGTGCTAGGAGGGGGCCCAATGAGCAGTTCTTC,CSARRGPNEQFF
TRBJ2-1,TRBD1,NA,TRBV25-1,TGTGCCAGCACTTCTACCCGGGGCAGGGGGTACAATGAGCAGTTCTTC,CASTSTRGRGYNEQFF
TRBJ2-3,NA,many,TRBV10-3,TGTGCCATCGGCGCGCCCACAGATACGCAGTATTTT,CAIGAPTDTQYF
TRBJ2-2,NA,few,TRBV6-1,TGTGCCAGCAGGTCTTGGAGCGGAAGCCTTAACACCGGGGAGCTGTTTTTT,CASRSWSGSLNTGELFF
TRBJ2-1,NA,NA,TRBV29-1,TGCAGCGTTGAGACTTTAGCGGTATTAAGCTCCTACAATGAGCAGTTCTTC,CSVETLAVLSSYNEQFF
TRBJ2-3,NA,many,TRBV2,TGTGCCAGCAACTGGGGTCGGGGGACCCAAGATACGCAGTATTTT,CASNWGRGTQDTQYF
TRBJ2-1,NA,NA,TRBV24-1,TGTGCCACCAGTGATCCCTGGATTGGCGGCATTGATTACAATGAGCAGTTCTTC,CATSDPWIGGIDYNEQFF
TRBJ2-3,NA,many,TRBV5-5,TGTGCCAGCAGCCACTCTAGTGGGAGCAGGATAGATACGCAGTATTTT,CASSHSSGSRIDTQYF
TRBJ2-7,NA,NA,TRBV15,TGTGCCACCAGCAGAGACACCGGGGCCGAGCAGTACTTC,CATSRDTGAEQYF
TRBJ2-7,NA,NA,TRBV27,TGTGCCAGCAGTCCCTCCGGGTTTCCCTACGAGCAGTACTTC,CASSPSGFPYEQYF
TRBJ2-7,NA,few,TRBV6-2/TRBV6-3,TGTGCCAGCAGCCCCCCCGGGGAGCAGTACTTC,CASSPPGEQYF
TRBJ2-3,TRBD2,few,TRBV13,TGTGCCAGCAGCTTGGGGTCTAGCGGGGGCACAGATACGCAGTATTTT,CASSLGSSGGTDTQYF
TRBJ2-3,TRBD2,many,TRBV9,TGTGCCAGCAGCGTAGCTCTGGCGGGGGGCGATAATACGCAGTATTTT,CASSVALAGGDNTQYF
TRBJ2-7,TRBD2,few,TRBV29-1,TGCAGCGTTGCCAGCGGGGGGTATCGGCCCGAGCAGTACTTC,CSVASGGYRPEQYF
TRBJ2-7,TRBD1,NA,TRBV29-1,TGCAGCTTCAGGGGGTTAATTTACGAGCAGTACTTC,CSFRGLIYEQYF
TRBJ2-7,NA,NA,TRBV4-3,TGCGCCAGCAGCCCGTCGGGGGCGGAGAGCTACGAGCAGTACTTC,CASSPSGAESYEQYF
TRBJ2-3,NA,few,TRBV20-1,TGCAGTGCTACAGGGGCAGATACGCAGTATTTT,CSATGADTQYF
TRBJ1-2,NA,few,TRBV4-3,TGCGCCAGCAGCCAAGATCTAGCCAACCGTCTTGGCTACACCTTC,CASSQDLANRLGYTF
TRBJ2-1,TRBD2,NA,TRBV20-1,TGCAGTGTGCGGGACTACCTCAATGAGCAGTTCTTC,CSVRDYLNEQFF
TRBJ2-7,NA,few,TRBV4-3,TGCGCCAGCAGCCAAGAAATGAGCTCCTACGAGCAGTACTTC,CASSQEMSSYEQYF
TRBJ2-1,NA,NA,TRBV20-1,TGCAGTGCTAGTACGGGCACATGGAATGAGCAGTTCTTC,CSASTGTWNEQFF
TRBJ2-1,TRBD1,few,TRBV7-8,TGTGCCAGCAGCTTAGCCAATCCCGCAGGGGGCGATCCGTTCTTC,CASSLANPAGGDPFF
TRBJ2-7,NA,few,TRBV7-9,TGTGCCAGCAGCTCCGATATATTACCCGGAGGCTCCTACGAGCAGTACTTC,CASSSDILPGGSYEQYF
TRBJ2-2,NA,NA,TRBV12-3/TRBV12-4,TGTGCCACGGGACACCTGAACACCGGGGAGCTGTTTTTT,CATGHLNTGELFF
TRBJ2-1,TRBD2,many,TRBV12-3/TRBV12-4,TGTGCCAGCAGTTTAGCGCCGGCTAGCGGGGATCGTGGGCAGTTCTTC,CASSLAPASGDRGQFF
TRBJ2-7,TRBD1,NA,TRBV27,TGTGCCAGCAGTTACTCCGGGACAGGGAACGAGCAGTACTTC,CASSYSGTGNEQYF
TRBJ2-2,TRBD1,few,TRBV2,TGTGCCAGCAGTGAAGTAGGACAGGGGGCGCCGGTGGCCGGGGAGCTGTTTTTT,CASSEVGQGAPVAGELFF
TRBJ2-1,NA,few,TRBV29-1,TGCAGCGACCGAAGCTGGGACAATGAGCAGTTCTTC,CSDRSWDNEQFF